These T cell receptor beta chains were read from a single sample in a study of OX40 agonist ivuxolimab in advanced cancers. Sequencing used immunoSEQ multiplex PCR; TCRdb keeps in-frame clones, though not all of them. The sample shows approximately 15,000 clones, 80% to 95% of them seen only once. Here the sequenced sample was CD4+ or CD8+ T cells sorted from blood, taken in a trial of the OX40 agonist ivuxolimab. Receptor source: an adult with an advanced solid tumor such as melanoma, head and neck, liver or kidney cancer. CDR3s include the opening cysteine and the closing phenylalanine or tryptophan. A D gene is named only where the DNA matches it firmly. Rows give clone size only sometimes, using once, few, many, or a class for an expanded clone.

-	TRBV7-8	-	TRBJ2-7	CASSSRSYEQYF	TGTGCCAGCAGCTCCCGATCGTACGAGCAGTACTTC
-	TRBV6-5	once	TRBJ1-2	CASSYSKGPGDYGYTF	TGTGCCAGCAGTTACTCGAAGGGCCCCGGGGACTATGGCTACACCTTC
TRBD2	TRBV7-2	-	TRBJ2-3	CASSSGLAGASTDTQYF	TGTGCCAGCAGCTCCGGACTAGCGGGGGCTAGCACAGATACGCAGTATTTT
-	TRBV10-3	-	TRBJ1-3	CAISESLGNTIYF	TGTGCCATCAGTGAGTCGTTAGGAAACACCATATATTTT
-	TRBV19	once	TRBJ2-7	CASSKYSYEQYF	TGTGCCAGTAGCAAGTATTCTTACGAGCAGTACTTC
TRBD1	TRBV6-5	-	TRBJ1-2	CASSITGAYGYTF	TGTGCCAGCAGTATCACAGGGGCCTATGGCTACACCTTC
-	TRBV7-8	-	TRBJ1-1	CASSPGGMNTEAFF	TGTGCCAGCAGCCCAGGCGGGATGAACACTGAAGCTTTCTTT
-	TRBV7-6	-	TRBJ2-7	CASSSTSGGGPYEQYF	TGTGCCAGCAGCTCGACATCAGGGGGAGGGCCCTACGAGCAGTACTTC
-	TRBV9	-	TRBJ1-5	CASSAGPQDQPQHF	TGTGCCAGCAGCGCCGGGCCTCAAGATCAGCCCCAGCATTTT
-	TRBV6-1	-	TRBJ2-5	CASKGGTQYF	TGTGCCAGCAAAGGGGGGACCCAGTACTTC
TRBD2	TRBV5-6	-	TRBJ2-5	CASSLVADLSGEYQETQYF	TGTGCCAGCAGCTTGGTGGCTGACCTTAGCGGGGAATACCAAGAGACCCAGTACTTC